This T cell receptor beta chain was identified during a study of blood T cell repertoires in COVID-19. Across the whole study: Samples representing acute and convalescent COVID-19 were sourced from the United States, Italy and Spain. In each case, the material was cDNA or gDNA derived from T cells, B-cell-depleted T cells, or PBMCs.

The count of this clone is one. Between the trimmed V and J ends, which lost 4 bases and 3 bases, there was a span of 12 bases. Germline CDR1 is WNHNN and CDR2 is SYGVQD (reference sequence). The CDR3 totals 14 residues. Original handling: Estimated nucleated cell counts came from reference gene primer amplification. Assay: immunoSEQ multiplex PCR; the TCRdb copy retains only in-frame clones and omits some. The V and J calls and clone size come from that table; D and trimming were worked out from the DNA. The sample contains about 190,000 clones, less than 90% of which appear only once. The receptor's source is a young man with acute or convalescent COVID-19. The sequenced material came from peripheral blood. The V gene is TRBV10-1, the J gene TRBJ1-1, with a tentative D call TRBD1 (5 bases). In DNA, the CDR3 is TGCGCCAGCAGTGCCGGGGGTTCGGACACTGAAGCTTTCTTT. Protein: CASSAGGSDTEAFF.